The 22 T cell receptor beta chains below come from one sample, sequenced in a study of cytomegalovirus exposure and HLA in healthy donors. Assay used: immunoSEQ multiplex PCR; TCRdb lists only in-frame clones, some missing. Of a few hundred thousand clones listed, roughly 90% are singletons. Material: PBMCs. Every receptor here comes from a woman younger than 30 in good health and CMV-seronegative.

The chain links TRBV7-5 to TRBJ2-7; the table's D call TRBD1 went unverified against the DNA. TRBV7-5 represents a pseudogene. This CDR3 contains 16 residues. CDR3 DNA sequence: TGTGTCAGAAGCACATCGGCCAGGGAAAGCTCCTACGAGCAGTACTTC. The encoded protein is CVRSTSARESSYEQYF.

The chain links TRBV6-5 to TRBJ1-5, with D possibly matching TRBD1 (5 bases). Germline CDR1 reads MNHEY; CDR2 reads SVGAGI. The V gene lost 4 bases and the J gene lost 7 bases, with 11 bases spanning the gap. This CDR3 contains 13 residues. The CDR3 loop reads CASSSGDWQPQHF. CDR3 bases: TGTGCCAGCAGTTCGGGGGATTGGCAGCCCCAGCATTTT.

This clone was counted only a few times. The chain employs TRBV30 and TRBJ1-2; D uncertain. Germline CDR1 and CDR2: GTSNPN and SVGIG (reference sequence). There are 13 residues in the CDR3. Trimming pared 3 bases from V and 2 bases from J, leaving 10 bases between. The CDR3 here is CAWSQPGNYGYTF. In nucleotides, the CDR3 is TGTGCCTGGAGCCAGCCAGGCAACTATGGCTACACCTTC.

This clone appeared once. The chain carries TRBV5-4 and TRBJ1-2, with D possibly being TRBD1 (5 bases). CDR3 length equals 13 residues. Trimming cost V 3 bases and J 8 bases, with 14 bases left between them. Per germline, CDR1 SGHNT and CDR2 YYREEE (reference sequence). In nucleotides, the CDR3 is TGTGCCAGCAGCTCCCAGGGTATAGAGGGCTACACCTTC. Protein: CASSSQGIEGYTF.

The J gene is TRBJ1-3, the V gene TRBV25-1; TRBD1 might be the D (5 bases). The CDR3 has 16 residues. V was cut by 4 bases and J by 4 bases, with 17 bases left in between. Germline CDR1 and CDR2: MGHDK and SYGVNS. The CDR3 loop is CASSGGTAEGGNTIYF. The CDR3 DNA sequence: TGTGCCAGCAGTGGCGGGACCGCTGAAGGAGGAAACACCATATATTTT.

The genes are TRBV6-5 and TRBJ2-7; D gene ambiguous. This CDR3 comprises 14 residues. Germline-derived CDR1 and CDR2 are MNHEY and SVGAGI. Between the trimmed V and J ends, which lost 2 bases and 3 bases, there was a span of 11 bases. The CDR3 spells CASSYGSQYYEQYF. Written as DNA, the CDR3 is TGTGCCAGCAGTTACGGTTCACAATACTACGAGCAGTACTTC.

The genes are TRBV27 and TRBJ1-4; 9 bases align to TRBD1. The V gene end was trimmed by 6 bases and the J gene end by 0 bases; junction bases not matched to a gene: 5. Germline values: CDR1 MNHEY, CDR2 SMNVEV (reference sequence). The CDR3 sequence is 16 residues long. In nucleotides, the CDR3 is TGTGCCAGCAGGGGGACAGGGACTGCAACTAATGAAAAACTGTTTTTT. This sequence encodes CASRGTGTATNEKLFF.

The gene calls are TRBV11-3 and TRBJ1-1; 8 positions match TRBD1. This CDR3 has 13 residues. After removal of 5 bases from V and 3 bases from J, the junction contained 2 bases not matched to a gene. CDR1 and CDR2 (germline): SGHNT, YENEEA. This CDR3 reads CASSQQGDTEAFF. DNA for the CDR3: TGTGCCAGCAGCCAACAGGGGGACACTGAAGCTTTCTTT.

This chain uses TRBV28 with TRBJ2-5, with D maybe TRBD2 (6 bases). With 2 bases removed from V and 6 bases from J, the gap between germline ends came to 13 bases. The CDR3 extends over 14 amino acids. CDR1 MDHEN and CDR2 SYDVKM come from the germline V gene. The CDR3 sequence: CASSLGGEGKTQYF. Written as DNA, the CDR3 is TGTGCCAGCAGTTTAGGCGGGGAAGGGAAGACCCAGTACTTC.

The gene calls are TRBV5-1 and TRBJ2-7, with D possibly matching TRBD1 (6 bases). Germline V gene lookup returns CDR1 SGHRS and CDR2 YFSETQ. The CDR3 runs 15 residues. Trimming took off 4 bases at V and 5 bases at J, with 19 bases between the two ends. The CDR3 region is CASSPGQFLPDEQYF. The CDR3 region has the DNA TGCGCCAGCAGCCCCGGACAGTTTCTCCCGGACGAGCAGTACTTC. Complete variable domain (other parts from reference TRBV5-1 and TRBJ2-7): KAGVTQTPRYLIKTRGQQVTLSCSPISGHRSVSWYQQTPGQGLQFLFEYFSETQRNKGNFPGRFSGRQFSNSRSEMNVSTLELGDSALYLCASSPGQFLPDEQYFGPGTRLTVT.

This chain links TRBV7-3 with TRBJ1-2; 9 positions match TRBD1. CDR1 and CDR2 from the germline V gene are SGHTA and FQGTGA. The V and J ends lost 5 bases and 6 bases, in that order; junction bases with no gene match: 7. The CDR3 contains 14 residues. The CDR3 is CASSAGTGRDGYTF. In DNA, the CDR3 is TGTGCCAGCAGCGCAGGGACAGGGAGAGATGGCTACACCTTC.

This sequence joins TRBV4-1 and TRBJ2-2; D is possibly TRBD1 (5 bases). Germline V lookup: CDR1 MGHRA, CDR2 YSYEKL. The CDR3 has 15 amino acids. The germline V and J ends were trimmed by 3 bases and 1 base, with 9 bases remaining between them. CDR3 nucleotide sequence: TGCGCCAGCAGCCAGAAGACAGTGAACACCGGGGAGCTGTTTTTT. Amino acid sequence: CASSQKTVNTGELFF.

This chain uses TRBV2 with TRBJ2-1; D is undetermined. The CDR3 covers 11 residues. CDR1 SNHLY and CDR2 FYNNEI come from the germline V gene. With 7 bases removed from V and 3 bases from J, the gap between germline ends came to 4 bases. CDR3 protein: CASISYNEQFF. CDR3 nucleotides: TGTGCCAGCATTAGCTACAATGAGCAGTTCTTC.

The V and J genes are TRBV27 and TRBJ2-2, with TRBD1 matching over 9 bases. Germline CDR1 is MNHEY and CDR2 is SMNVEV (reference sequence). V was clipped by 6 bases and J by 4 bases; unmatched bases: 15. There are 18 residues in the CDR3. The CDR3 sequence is CASRPLRGQGYGTGELFF. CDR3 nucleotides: TGTGCCAGCAGGCCCCTGAGGGGACAGGGTTATGGCACCGGGGAGCTGTTTTTT.

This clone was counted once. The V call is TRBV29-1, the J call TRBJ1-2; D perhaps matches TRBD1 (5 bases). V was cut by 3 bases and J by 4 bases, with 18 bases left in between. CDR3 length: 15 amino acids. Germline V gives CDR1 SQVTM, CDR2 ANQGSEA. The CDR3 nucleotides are TGCAGCGTTGACGTCAGGGCCCTGGGCCGCTATGGCTACACCTTC. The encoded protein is CSVDVRALGRYGYTF.

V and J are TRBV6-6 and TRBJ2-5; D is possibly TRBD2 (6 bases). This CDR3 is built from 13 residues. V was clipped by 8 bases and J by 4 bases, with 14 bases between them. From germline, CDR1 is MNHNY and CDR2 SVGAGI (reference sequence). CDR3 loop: CASGWDGRETQYF. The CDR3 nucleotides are TGTGCCAGCGGGTGGGACGGGAGAGAGACCCAGTACTTC.

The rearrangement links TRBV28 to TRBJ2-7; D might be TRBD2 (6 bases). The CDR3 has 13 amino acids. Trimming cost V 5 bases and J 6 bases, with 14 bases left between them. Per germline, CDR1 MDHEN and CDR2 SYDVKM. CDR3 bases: TGTGCCAGCAGTACAGGAGGGGTAAGCGAGCAGTACTTC. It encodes CASSTGGVSEQYF.

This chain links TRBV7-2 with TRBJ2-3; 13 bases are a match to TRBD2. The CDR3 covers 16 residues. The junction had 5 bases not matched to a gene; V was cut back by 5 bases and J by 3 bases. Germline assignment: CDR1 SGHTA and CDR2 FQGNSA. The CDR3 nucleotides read TGTGCCAGCAGCCTGAGGACTAGCGGGAGAACAGATACGCAGTATTTT. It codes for CASSLRTSGRTDTQYF. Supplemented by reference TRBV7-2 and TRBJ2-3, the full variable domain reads GAGVSQSPSNKVTEKGKDVELRCDPISGHTALYWYRQSLGQGLEFLIYFQGNSAPDKSGLPSDRFSAERTGGSVSTLTIQRTQQEDSAVYLCASSLRTSGRTDTQYFGPGTRLTVL.

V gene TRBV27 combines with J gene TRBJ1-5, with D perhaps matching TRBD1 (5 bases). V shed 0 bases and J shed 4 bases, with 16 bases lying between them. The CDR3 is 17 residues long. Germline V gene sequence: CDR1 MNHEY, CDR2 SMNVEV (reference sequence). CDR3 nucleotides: TGTGCCAGCAGTTTATCGTGGTTGGGCAGGGCAAATCAGCCCCAGCATTTT. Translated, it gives CASSLSWLGRANQPQHF.

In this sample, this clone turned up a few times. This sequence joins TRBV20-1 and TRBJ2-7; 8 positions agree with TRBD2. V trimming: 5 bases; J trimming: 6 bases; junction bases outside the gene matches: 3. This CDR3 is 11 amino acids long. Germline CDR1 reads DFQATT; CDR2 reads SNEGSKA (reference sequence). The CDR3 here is CSAGLAGEQYF. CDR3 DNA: TGCAGTGCTGGTCTAGCGGGCGAGCAGTACTTC.

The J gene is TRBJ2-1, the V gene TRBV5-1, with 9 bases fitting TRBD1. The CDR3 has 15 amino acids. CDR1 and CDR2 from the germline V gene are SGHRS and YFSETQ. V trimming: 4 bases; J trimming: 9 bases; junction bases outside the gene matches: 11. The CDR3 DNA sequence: TGCGCCAGCAGCGGGGGACAGGGAGTCTTGGCTGAGCAGTTCTTC. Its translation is CASSGGQGVLAEQFF. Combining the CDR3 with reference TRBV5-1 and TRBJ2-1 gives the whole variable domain KAGVTQTPRYLIKTRGQQVTLSCSPISGHRSVSWYQQTPGQGLQFLFEYFSETQRNKGNFPGRFSGRQFSNSRSEMNVSTLELGDSALYLCASSGGQGVLAEQFFGPGTRLTVL.

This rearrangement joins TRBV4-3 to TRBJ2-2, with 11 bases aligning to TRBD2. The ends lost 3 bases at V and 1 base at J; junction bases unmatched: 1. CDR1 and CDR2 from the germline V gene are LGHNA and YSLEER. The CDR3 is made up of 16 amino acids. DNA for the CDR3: TGCGCCAGCAGCCAGGGGACTAGCGGGAACACCGGGGAGCTGTTTTTT. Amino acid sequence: CASSQGTSGNTGELFF.